One and the same sample provided the 15 T cell receptor beta chains below, sequenced in a study of blood T cell repertoires in COVID-19. The method was immunoSEQ multiplex PCR; TCRdb's version includes in-frame clones alone and lacks a portion of them. The repertoire holds some 350,000 clones, with roughly 90% as singletons. Sequencing was done on a sample of peripheral blood. The source of these receptors is a young woman with COVID-19, enrolled during active disease.

The chain has TRBV6-6 and TRBJ2-7; no clear D gene. Trimming removed 8 bases at V and 0 bases at J, with 14 bases between. The CDR3 is made up of 14 amino acids. Germline V gives CDR1 MNHNY, CDR2 SVGAGI (reference sequence). CDR3 coding DNA: TGTGCCAGCTCCCTTGTAGCTGGCTCCTACGAGCAGTACGTC. Protein: CASSLVAGSYEQYV.

This clone appeared many times. This chain's CDR3 is CASSEARRGQYV. DNA for the CDR3: TGTGCCAGCAGTGAAGCTAGGAGAGGGCAGTACGTC. The rearrangement links TRBV2 to TRBJ2-7; no definite D call. The CDR3 extends over 12 amino acids. V was shortened by 0 bases and J by 9 bases, with 9 bases between the two germline ends. Germline values: CDR1 SNHLY, CDR2 FYNNEI.

The V and J genes are TRBV4-3 and TRBJ2-5; D may be TRBD1 (6 bases). Germline V gene lookup returns CDR1 LGHNA and CDR2 YSLEER. V gave up 2 bases and J gave up 1 base, with 8 bases separating them. The CDR3 has 14 amino acids. The CDR3 here is CASSQIRGQETQYF. The CDR3 DNA reads TGCGCCAGCAGCCAAATCAGGGGCCAAGAGACCCAGTACTTC.

The rearrangement uses TRBV9 and TRBJ1-2, with D possibly being TRBD1 (6 bases). Germline V gene data show CDR1 as SGDLS and CDR2 as YYNGEE. This CDR3 is built from 11 residues. V gave up 10 bases and J gave up 6 bases, with 13 bases separating them. CDR3 in amino acids: CAFLTGHGYTF. Written as DNA, the CDR3 is TGTGCCTTCCTTACAGGGCATGGCTACACCTTC.

The chain links TRBV29-1 to TRBJ2-5, with TRBD2 matching 15 bases. CDR3 length: 16 residues. Germline V lookup: CDR1 SQVTM, CDR2 ANQGSEA. The V gene end was trimmed by 7 bases and the J gene end by 5 bases; junction bases not matched to a gene: 11. Here the CDR3 reads CSGTGLAGGGAETQYF. The CDR3 DNA reads TGCAGCGGGACGGGACTAGCGGGGGGCGGTGCGGAGACCCAGTACTTC.

This clone was observed a single time. CDR3 bases: TGTGCCAGCAGTCCCTGGGGCAGGGGGTACGAGCAGTACTTC. Protein: CASSPWGRGYEQYF. The J gene is TRBJ2-7, the V gene TRBV6-2 or TRBV6-3; 7 bases match TRBD1. Looked up from germline, CDR1 is MNHEY and CDR2 is SVGEGT. The CDR3 spans 14 residues. The ends lost 5 bases at V and 4 bases at J; junction bases unmatched: 8.

The J gene is TRBJ1-1, the V gene TRBV4-1; D is unresolved. Germline-derived CDR1 and CDR2 are MGHRA and YSYEKL. This CDR3 has 15 amino acids. V lost 1 base and J lost 0, with 9 bases in between. DNA of the CDR3: TGCGCCAGCAGCCAAGCCCCCGTTGTGAACACTGAAGCTTTCTTT. This codes for CASSQAPVVNTEAFF.

This clone was observed a single time. The chain carries TRBV7-9 and TRBJ2-5, with 8 bases aligning to TRBD2. The length of the CDR3 is 13 residues. Germline lookup yields CDR1 SEHNR and CDR2 FQNEAQ (reference sequence). J gave up 2 bases and V 7 bases, and 3 bases lay outside the gene matches. CDR3 amino acids: CASTASGQETQYF. CDR3 nucleotides: TGTGCCAGCACGGCTAGCGGGCAAGAGACCCAGTACTTC.

V gene TRBV7-6 combines with J gene TRBJ2-3, with a weak D call TRBD2 (7 bases). CDR3 length: 16 amino acids. Germline loops: CDR1 SGHVS, CDR2 FNYEAQ. Trimming removed 1 base at V and 1 base at J, with 12 bases between. In DNA, the CDR3 is TGTGCCAGCAGCTTAGAAGGGGGGGCCCGCACAGATACGCAGTATTTT. This gives the protein CASSLEGGARTDTQYF. The complete variable domain, with remaining parts taken from reference TRBV7-6 and TRBJ2-3, reads GAGVSQSPRYKVTKRGQDVALRCDPISGHVSLYWYRQALGQGPEFLTYFNYEAQQDKSGLPNDRFSAERPEGSISTLTIQRTEQRDSAMYRCASSLEGGARTDTQYFGPGTRLTVL.

The rearrangement uses TRBV27 and TRBJ2-1; TRBD2 agrees at 8 bases. This CDR3 comprises 13 residues. The V and J ends lost 5 bases and 10 bases, in that order; junction bases with no gene match: 7. CDR1 is MNHEY and CDR2 is SMNVEV in the germline V gene (reference sequence). The CDR3 nucleotides are TGTGCCAGCAGTGGCGGGGGGCCCCCGGAGCAGTTCTTC. This gives the protein CASSGGGPPEQFF.

V and J are TRBV6-1 and TRBJ1-2; 10 bases are a match to TRBD1. Germline V lookup: CDR1 MNHNS, CDR2 SASEGT. The CDR3 sequence is 14 residues long. V dropped 2 bases and J dropped 8; count of bases not matched to a gene: 5. As DNA, the CDR3 is TGTGCCAGCAGTGAATGGGGACAGGGGAGAGGCTACACCTTC. Protein: CASSEWGQGRGYTF.

V and J are TRBV4-1 and TRBJ2-3; 7 positions match TRBD2. Losses at the gene ends were 4 bases for V and 5 bases for J; bases not matched to a gene: 18. This CDR3 is 18 amino acids long. CDR1 is MGHRA and CDR2 is YSYEKL in the germline V gene. This CDR3 is CASSPNYPSGNWGDTQYF. DNA for the CDR3: TGCGCCAGCAGCCCGAACTACCCTAGCGGTAACTGGGGAGATACGCAGTATTTT.

This chain joins TRBV6-2 or TRBV6-3 and TRBJ1-5; D call uncertain. Trimming removed 4 bases at V and 5 bases at J, with 12 bases between. The length of the CDR3 is 14 residues. CDR1 and CDR2 (germline): MNHEY, SVGEGT. The CDR3 loop is CASSSTQRDQPQHF. In DNA, the CDR3 is TGTGCCAGCAGTTCTACGCAGAGGGATCAGCCCCAGCATTTT.

The chain carries TRBV2 and TRBJ1-2, with unresolved D. CDR3 length equals 16 residues. V was pared by 2 bases and J by 0 bases, with 13 bases between. Germline V gene sequence: CDR1 SNHLY, CDR2 FYNNEI. CDR3 loop: CASSESLRGSNYGYTF. CDR3 sequence (DNA): TGTGCCAGCAGTGAATCATTGAGAGGTTCTAACTATGGCTACACCTTC.

The genes are TRBV7-2 and TRBJ2-7; possible D gene TRBD2, 5 bases. The CDR3 consists of 13 residues. The V gene's germline CDR1 is SGHTA and CDR2 FQGNSA. Deletions cut 2 bases from V and 7 bases from J, with 12 bases between. In DNA form, the CDR3 reads TGTGCCAGCAGCTTATGGCCGGGATGGGAGCAGTACGTC. Translation gives CASSLWPGWEQYV.